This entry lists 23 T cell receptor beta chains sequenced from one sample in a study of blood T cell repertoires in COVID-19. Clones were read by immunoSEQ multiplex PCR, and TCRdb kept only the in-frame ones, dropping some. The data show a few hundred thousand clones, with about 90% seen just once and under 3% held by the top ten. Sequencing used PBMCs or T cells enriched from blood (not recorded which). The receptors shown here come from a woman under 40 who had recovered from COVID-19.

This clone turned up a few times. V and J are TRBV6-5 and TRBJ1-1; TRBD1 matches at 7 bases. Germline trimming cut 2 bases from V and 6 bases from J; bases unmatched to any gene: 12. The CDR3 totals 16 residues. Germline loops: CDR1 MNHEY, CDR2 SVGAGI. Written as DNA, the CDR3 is TGTGCCAGCAGTTACGTTCGACAGGGAGTTCTCCCTGAAGCTTTCTTT. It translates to CASSYVRQGVLPEAFF.

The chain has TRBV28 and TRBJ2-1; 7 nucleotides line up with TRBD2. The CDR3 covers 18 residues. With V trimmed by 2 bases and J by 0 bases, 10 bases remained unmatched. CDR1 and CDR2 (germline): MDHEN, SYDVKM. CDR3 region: CASSLKGLAVSSYNEQFF. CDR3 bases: TGTGCCAGCAGTTTAAAAGGCCTAGCGGTAAGCTCCTACAATGAGCAGTTCTTC.

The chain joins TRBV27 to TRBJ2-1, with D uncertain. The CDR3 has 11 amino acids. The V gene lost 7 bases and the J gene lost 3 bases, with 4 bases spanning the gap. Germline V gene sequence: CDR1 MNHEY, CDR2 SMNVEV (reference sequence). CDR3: CASTHYNEQFF. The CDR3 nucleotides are TGTGCCAGCACCCACTACAATGAGCAGTTCTTC.

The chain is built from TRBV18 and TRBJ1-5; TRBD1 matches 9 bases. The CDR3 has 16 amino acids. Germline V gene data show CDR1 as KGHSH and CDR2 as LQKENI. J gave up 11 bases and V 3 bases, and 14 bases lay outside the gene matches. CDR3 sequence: CASSPTDRGSGLAQHF. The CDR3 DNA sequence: TGTGCCAGCTCACCGACGGACAGGGGCTCCGGACTGGCCCAGCATTTT.

CDR3 protein: CATSRDRGDSSPLHF. CDR3 DNA: TGTGCCACCAGCAGAGATAGGGGGGACAGCTCACCCCTCCACTTT. The V gene is TRBV15, the J gene TRBJ1-6; TRBD1 matches at 7 bases. Trimming at V came to 0 bases and at J to 10 bases, leaving 6 bases not matched to a gene. The germline CDR1 and CDR2 sequences are LNHNV and YYDKDF (reference sequence). The CDR3 runs to 15 residues. The variable domain in full, completed from reference TRBV15 and TRBJ1-6, reads DAMVIQNPRYQVTQFGKPVTLSCSQTLNHNVMYWYQQKSSQAPKLLFHYYDKDFNNEADTPDNFQSRRPNTSFCFLDIRSPGLGDTAMYLCATSRDRGDSSPLHFGNGTRLTVT.

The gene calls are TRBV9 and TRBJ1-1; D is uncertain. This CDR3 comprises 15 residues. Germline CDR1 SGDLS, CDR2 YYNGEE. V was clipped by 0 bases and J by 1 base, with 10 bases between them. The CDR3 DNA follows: TGTGCCAGCAGCGTAGAATCTGGGCCGAACACTGAAGCTTTCTTT. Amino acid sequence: CASSVESGPNTEAFF.

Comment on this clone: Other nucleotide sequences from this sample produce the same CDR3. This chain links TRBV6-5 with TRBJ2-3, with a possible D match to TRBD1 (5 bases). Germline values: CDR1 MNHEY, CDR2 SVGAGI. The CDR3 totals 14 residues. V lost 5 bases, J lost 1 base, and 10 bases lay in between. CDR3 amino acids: CASSPTRGTDTQYF. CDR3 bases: TGTGCCAGCAGTCCGACCAGGGGCACAGATACGCAGTATTTT.

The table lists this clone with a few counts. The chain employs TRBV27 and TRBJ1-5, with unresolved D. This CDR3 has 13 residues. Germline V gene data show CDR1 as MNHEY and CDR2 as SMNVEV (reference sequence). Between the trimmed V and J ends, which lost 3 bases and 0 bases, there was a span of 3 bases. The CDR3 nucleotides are TGTGCCAGCAGTTTTTATAGCAATCAGCCCCAGCATTTT. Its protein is CASSFYSNQPQHF.

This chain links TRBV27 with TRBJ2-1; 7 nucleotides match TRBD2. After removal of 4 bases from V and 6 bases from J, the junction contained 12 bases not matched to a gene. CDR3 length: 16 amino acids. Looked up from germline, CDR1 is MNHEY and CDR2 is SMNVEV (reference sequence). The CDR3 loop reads CASSSRLAVSVNEQFF. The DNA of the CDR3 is TGTGCCAGCAGTTCCCGACTAGCCGTCTCCGTCAATGAGCAGTTCTTC.

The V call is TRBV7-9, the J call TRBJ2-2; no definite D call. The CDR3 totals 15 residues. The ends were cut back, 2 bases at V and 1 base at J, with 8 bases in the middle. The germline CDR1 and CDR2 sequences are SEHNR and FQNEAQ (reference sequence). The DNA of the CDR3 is TGTGCCAGCAGCTTAAAATATCTGAACACCGGGGAGCTGTTTTTT. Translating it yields CASSLKYLNTGELFF.

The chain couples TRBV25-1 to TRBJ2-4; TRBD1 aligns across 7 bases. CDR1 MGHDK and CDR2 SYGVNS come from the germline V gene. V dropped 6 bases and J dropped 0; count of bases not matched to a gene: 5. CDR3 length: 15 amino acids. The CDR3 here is CASRKQGIAKNIQYF. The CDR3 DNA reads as TGTGCCAGCAGAAAACAGGGGATAGCCAAAAACATTCAGTACTTC.

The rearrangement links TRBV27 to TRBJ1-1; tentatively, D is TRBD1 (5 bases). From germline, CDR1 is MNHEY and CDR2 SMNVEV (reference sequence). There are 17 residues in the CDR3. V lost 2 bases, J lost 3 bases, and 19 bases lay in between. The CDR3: CASSLRSRGGGDTEAFF. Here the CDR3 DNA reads TGTGCCAGCAGTTTAAGGTCGAGGGGAGGAGGGGACACTGAAGCTTTCTTT.

Here the CDR3 DNA reads TGTGCCAGTACCCCGGACACCGGGGAGCTGTTTTTT. This translates into CASTPDTGELFF. V is TRBV19 and J is TRBJ2-2; D gene unclear. Germline V gene sequence: CDR1 LNHDA, CDR2 SQIVND (reference sequence). V lost 7 bases and J lost 3, with 6 bases in between. There are 12 residues in the CDR3.

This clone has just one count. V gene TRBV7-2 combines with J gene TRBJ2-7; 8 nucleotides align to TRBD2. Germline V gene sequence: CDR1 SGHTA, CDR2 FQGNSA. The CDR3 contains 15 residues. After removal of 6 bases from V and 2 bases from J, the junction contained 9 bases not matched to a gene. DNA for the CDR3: TGTGCCAGCAGATCGACGCCGGGACTAGCCTACGAGCAGTACTTC. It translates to CASRSTPGLAYEQYF.

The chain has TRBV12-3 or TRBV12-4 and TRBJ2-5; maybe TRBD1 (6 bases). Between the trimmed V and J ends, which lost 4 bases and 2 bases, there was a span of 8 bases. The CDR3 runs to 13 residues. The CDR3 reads CASSSGQQETQYF. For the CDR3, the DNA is TGTGCCAGCAGTTCCGGACAGCAAGAGACCCAGTACTTC.

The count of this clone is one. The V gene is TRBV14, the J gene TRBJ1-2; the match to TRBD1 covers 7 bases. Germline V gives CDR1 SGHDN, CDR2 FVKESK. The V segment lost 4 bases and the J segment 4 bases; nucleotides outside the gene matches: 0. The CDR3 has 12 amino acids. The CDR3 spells CASSRDSYGYTF. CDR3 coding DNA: TGTGCCAGCAGCCGGGACAGCTATGGCTACACCTTC.

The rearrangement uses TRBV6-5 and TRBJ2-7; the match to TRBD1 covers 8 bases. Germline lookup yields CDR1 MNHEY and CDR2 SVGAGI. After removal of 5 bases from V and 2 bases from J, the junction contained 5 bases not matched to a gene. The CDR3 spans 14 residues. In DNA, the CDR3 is TGTGCCAGCAGTAAGTGGACAGGGCCCTACGAGCAGTACTTC. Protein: CASSKWTGPYEQYF.

The CDR3 DNA reads TGTGCCAGTAGTGGACAGGGCCCTAATTCACCCCTCCACTTT. Translated, it gives CASSGQGPNSPLHF. This rearrangement joins TRBV19 to TRBJ1-6; 8 bases fit TRBD1. Germline V gives CDR1 LNHDA, CDR2 SQIVND (reference sequence). V was clipped by 5 bases and J by 6 bases; unmatched bases: 3. The CDR3 extends over 14 amino acids.

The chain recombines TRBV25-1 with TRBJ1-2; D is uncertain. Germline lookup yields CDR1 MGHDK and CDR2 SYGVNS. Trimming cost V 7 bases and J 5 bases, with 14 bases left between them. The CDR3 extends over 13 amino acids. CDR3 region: CASTWTGVYGYTF. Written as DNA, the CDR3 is TGTGCCAGCACCTGGACGGGAGTTTATGGCTACACCTTC.

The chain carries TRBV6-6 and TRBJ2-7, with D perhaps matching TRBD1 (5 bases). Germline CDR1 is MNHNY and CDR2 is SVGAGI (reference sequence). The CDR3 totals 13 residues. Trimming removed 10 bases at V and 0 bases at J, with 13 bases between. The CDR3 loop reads CATLNRISYEQYF. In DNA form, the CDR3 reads TGTGCCACCCTCAACAGGATCTCCTACGAGCAGTACTTC.

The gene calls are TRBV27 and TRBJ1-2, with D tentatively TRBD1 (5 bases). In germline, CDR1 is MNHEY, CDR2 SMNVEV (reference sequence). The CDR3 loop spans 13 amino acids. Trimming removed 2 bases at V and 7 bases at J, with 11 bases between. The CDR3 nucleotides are TGTGCCAGCAGTTTAAGGGGAGGTGGTGGCTACACCTTC. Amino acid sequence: CASSLRGGGGYTF.

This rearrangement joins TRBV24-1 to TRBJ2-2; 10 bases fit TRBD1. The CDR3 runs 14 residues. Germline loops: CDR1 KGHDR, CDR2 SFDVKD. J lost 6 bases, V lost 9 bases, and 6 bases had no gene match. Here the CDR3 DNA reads TGTGCCACCGAGGGACAGGGGCGATCCGGGGAGCTGTTTTTT. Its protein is CATEGQGRSGELFF.

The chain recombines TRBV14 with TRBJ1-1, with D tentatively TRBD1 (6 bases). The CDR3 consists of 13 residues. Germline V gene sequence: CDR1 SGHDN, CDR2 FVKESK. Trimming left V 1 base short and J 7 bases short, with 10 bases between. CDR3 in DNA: TGTGCCAGCAGCCAAGTAGGGGGGGGTGAAGCTTTCTTT. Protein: CASSQVGGGEAFF.